The 32 T cell receptor beta chains below come from one sample, sequenced in a study of shared clonotypes between healthy human individuals. Only in-frame clones appear in the TCRdb table, and some are missing; sequencing was by immunoSEQ multiplex PCR. The table lists more than 2,000,000 clones, approximately 93% of them singletons. The sequencing sample was made of naive CD4+ T cells from PBMCs. The subset was: CD45RA+ positively selected. All receptors come from a man younger than 35 in good health. Some clones in this sample may be carry-over from other donors' samples.

This clone was seen only once. The chain recombines TRBV6-4 with TRBJ2-3; D unclear. This CDR3 comprises 13 residues. The germline gives CDR1 MRHNA, CDR2 SNTAGT. V dropped 2 bases and J dropped 4 bases, with 7 bases sitting between them. The CDR3 sequence is CASSDAVADTQYF. The CDR3 region has the DNA TGTGCCAGCAGTGACGCGGTTGCAGATACGCAGTATTTT.

The chain joins TRBV5-1 to TRBJ2-3, with 9 bases lining up with TRBD1. The ends lost 7 bases at V and 6 bases at J; junction bases unmatched: 12. The germline V gene has CDR1 SGHRS and CDR2 YFSETQ. The CDR3 is made up of 15 amino acids. The CDR3 protein is CASLLQGAIGDTQYF. The CDR3 DNA is TGCGCCAGCCTTCTACAGGGGGCAATAGGGGATACGCAGTATTTT.

The chain is built from TRBV18 and TRBJ2-1; perhaps TRBD2 as D (5 bases). From germline, CDR1 is KGHSH and CDR2 LQKENI. Trimming removed 4 bases at V and 8 bases at J, with 15 bases between. This CDR3 spans 14 amino acids. CDR3 sequence reads: CASSQMTNIDEQFF. DNA for the CDR3: TGTGCCAGCTCACAAATGACTAATATCGATGAGCAGTTCTTC.

This clone is a singleton in its sample. The genes are TRBV29-1 and TRBJ2-5; D is possibly TRBD1 (6 bases). The DNA end favors TRBJ2-7, so the J call may be wrong. Looked up from germline, CDR1 is SQVTM and CDR2 is ANQGSEA. This CDR3 has 14 amino acids. The CDR3 protein is CSAEDRRRGDEQYF. As DNA, the CDR3 is TGCAGCGCCGAAGACAGGCGGCGTGGGGACGAGCAGTACTTC.

The V gene is TRBV11-2, the J gene TRBJ2-2; TRBD2 matches 16 bases. V gave up 0 bases and J gave up 4 bases; unmatched junction bases: 5. The V gene's germline CDR1 is SGHAT and CDR2 FQNNGV. The CDR3 runs 19 residues. The CDR3 nucleotides read TGTGCCAGCAGCTTAGATGGGACTAGCGGGAGGGCGAGCACCGGGGAGCTGTTTTTT. Protein product: CASSLDGTSGRASTGELFF.

Regarding this clone: Other DNA sequences from this sample encode an identical CDR3 as well. The chain uses TRBV5-1 and TRBJ2-3; 8 nucleotides match TRBD2. The V gene end was trimmed by 4 bases and the J gene end by 4 bases; junction bases not matched to a gene: 5. CDR3 size: 14 residues. Per germline, CDR1 SGHRS and CDR2 YFSETQ. The CDR3 here is CASSPRGGADTQYF. The CDR3 DNA reads TGCGCCAGCAGCCCCCGGGGGGGTGCAGATACGCAGTATTTT. Full variable domain (outside the CDR3, taken from reference TRBV5-1 and TRBJ2-3): KAGVTQTPRYLIKTRGQQVTLSCSPISGHRSVSWYQQTPGQGLQFLFEYFSETQRNKGNFPGRFSGRQFSNSRSEMNVSTLELGDSALYLCASSPRGGADTQYFGPGTRLTVL.

On this clone: Other DNA sequences from this sample encode an identical CDR3 as well. This chain uses TRBV5-1 with TRBJ2-1, with TRBD2 matching over 10 bases. The germline gives CDR1 SGHRS, CDR2 YFSETQ. CDR3 length: 15 amino acids. Unmatched junction bases numbered 2, after V lost 0 bases and J lost 5 bases. DNA of the CDR3: TGCGCCAGCAGCTTGGGGACTAGCGGTAACAATGAGCAGTTCTTC. Its translation is CASSLGTSGNNEQFF.

This chain links TRBV27 with TRBJ1-3; no reliable D call. V lost 6 bases, J lost 4 bases, and 7 bases lay in between. Germline V CDR1 and CDR2: MNHEY, SMNVEV (reference sequence). CDR3 length equals 12 residues. CDR3 in amino acids: CASSNRGNTIYF. CDR3 sequence (DNA): TGTGCCAGCAGCAACCGCGGAAACACCATATATTTT.

The genes are TRBV7-3 and TRBJ1-3, with D maybe TRBD1 (5 bases). This CDR3 is built from 16 residues. Trimming took 6 bases from V and 2 from J, leaving 17 bases between them. Germline-derived CDR1 and CDR2 are SGHTA and FQGTGA. The CDR3 here is CASSDGALGTGNTIYF. The CDR3 coding sequence is TGTGCCAGCAGTGACGGGGCCTTGGGAACTGGAAACACCATATATTTT.

The rearrangement joins TRBV28 to TRBJ2-7; 11 bases align to TRBD1. This CDR3 is 15 amino acids long. V lost 8 bases and J lost 2; bases outside the gene matches: 8. Per the germline V gene, CDR1 is MDHEN and CDR2 is SYDVKM. For the CDR3, the DNA is TGTGCCAGCCGCCTCGGGACAGGGGGGACCTACGAGCAGTACTTC. Translation: CASRLGTGGTYEQYF.

The chain is built from TRBV27 and TRBJ2-7, with D possibly being TRBD2 (6 bases). Trimming stripped 5 bases from V and 0 bases from J, with 14 bases between. The CDR3 sequence is 15 residues long. Germline V CDR1 and CDR2: MNHEY, SMNVEV (reference sequence). In DNA, the CDR3 is TGTGCCAGCAGTCCCGCGGGACTCCTCTCCTACGAGCAGTACTTC. Amino acids: CASSPAGLLSYEQYF.

The chain employs TRBV18 and TRBJ1-2; TRBD1 agrees at 10 bases. The CDR3 spans 14 residues. From germline, CDR1 is KGHSH and CDR2 LQKENI. After removal of 3 bases from V and 11 bases from J, the junction contained 9 bases not matched to a gene. CDR3 in amino acids: CASSPGTTGGDYTF. The CDR3 nucleotides read TGTGCCAGCTCACCGGGTACGACAGGGGGCGATTACACCTTC. Combining the CDR3 with reference TRBV18 and TRBJ1-2 gives the whole variable domain NAGVMQNPRHLVRRRGQEARLRCSPMKGHSHVYWYRQLPEEGLKFMVYLQKENIIDESGMPKERFSAEFPKEGPSILRIQQVVRGDSAAYFCASSPGTTGGDYTFGSGTRLTVV.

This chain's CDR3 is CASSRIAGRGTQYF. The CDR3 DNA is TGTGCCAGCAGTAGAATAGCGGGGCGTGGTACGCAGTATTTT. The chain uses TRBV28 and TRBJ2-3, with TRBD2 matching 8 bases. The CDR3 consists of 14 residues. Germline assignment: CDR1 MDHEN and CDR2 SYDVKM. J was trimmed by 8 bases and V by 5 bases; bases with no gene match: 9.

The V and J genes are TRBV11-2 and TRBJ1-2; tentative D call: TRBD1 (5 bases). V was trimmed by 0 bases and J by 6 bases, leaving 14 bases between them. The V gene's germline CDR1 is SGHAT and CDR2 FQNNGV. The CDR3 length is 15 residues. CDR3 nucleotide sequence: TGTGCCAGCAGCTTAGATGAGGGCAGGGCCCATGGCTACACCTTC. It yields the protein CASSLDEGRAHGYTF.

Regarding this clone: At the DNA level, this CDR3 is encoded by other sequences in the same sample as well. V gene TRBV7-3 combines with J gene TRBJ2-5; maybe TRBD1 (5 bases). This CDR3 has 13 amino acids. V lost 0 bases and J lost 4, with 6 bases in between. Germline V gives CDR1 SGHTA, CDR2 FQGTGA. CDR3 sequence: CASSLTRGETQYF. CDR3 sequence (DNA): TGTGCCAGCAGCTTAACTAGGGGAGAGACCCAGTACTTC.

The chain employs TRBV7-6 and TRBJ2-7, with 10 nucleotides matching TRBD1. Germline V gene lookup returns CDR1 SGHVS and CDR2 FNYEAQ. Unmatched junction bases numbered 7, after V lost 5 bases and J lost 3 bases. CDR3 size: 15 residues. The CDR3 sequence: CASSPWDRGFYEQYF. The CDR3 coding sequence is TGTGCCAGCAGCCCCTGGGACAGGGGTTTCTACGAGCAGTACTTC. Combining the CDR3 with reference TRBV7-6 and TRBJ2-7 gives the whole variable domain GAGVSQSPRYKVTKRGQDVALRCDPISGHVSLYWYRQALGQGPEFLTYFNYEAQQDKSGLPNDRFSAERPEGSISTLTIQRTEQRDSAMYRCASSPWDRGFYEQYFGPGTRLTVT.

This chain connects TRBV6-5 to TRBJ1-2, with a weak D call TRBD1 (6 bases). V lost 6 bases to trimming and J lost 1 base, with 9 bases between them. CDR3 length: 13 residues. Germline CDR1 reads MNHEY; CDR2 reads SVGAGI. The DNA of the CDR3 is TGTGCCAGCAGATACAGGGTTAACTATGGCTACACCTTC. Translating it yields CASRYRVNYGYTF.

CDR3 protein: CASSPRRDGGYTF. CDR3 nucleotides: TGTGCCAGCTCACCAAGAAGGGATGGAGGCTACACCTTC. The chain employs TRBV18 and TRBJ1-2; D is uncertain. Germline values: CDR1 KGHSH, CDR2 LQKENI. The CDR3 contains 13 residues. The V and J ends lost 2 bases and 8 bases respectively, with 12 bases between them.

This sequence joins TRBV6-5 and TRBJ2-7; 9 bases are a match to TRBD2. The CDR3 consists of 15 residues. Germline CDR1 MNHEY, CDR2 SVGAGI. V was pared by 6 bases and J by 2 bases, with 8 bases of the junction left unmatched. The CDR3 region is CASSILSGGTYEQYF. Written as DNA, the CDR3 is TGTGCCAGCAGCATTCTTAGCGGGGGCACCTACGAGCAGTACTTC.

This chain uses TRBV5-1 with TRBJ1-2; D might be TRBD1 (5 bases). Trimming took off 0 bases at V and 5 bases at J, with 14 bases between the two ends. CDR3 length: 15 residues. Germline CDR1 SGHRS, CDR2 YFSETQ. The CDR3 loop is CASSLDGSGAYGYTF. CDR3 sequence (DNA): TGCGCCAGCAGCTTGGACGGCAGTGGGGCTTATGGCTACACCTTC.

V and J are TRBV2 and TRBJ2-5; no definite D call. Per the germline V gene, CDR1 is SNHLY and CDR2 is FYNNEI. The CDR3 spans 12 residues. Trimming shortened V by 10 bases and J by 2 bases, and 11 bases separated the two germline ends. The CDR3 loop reads CATSTSQETQYF. The CDR3 coding sequence is TGTGCCACTTCGACAAGTCAAGAGACCCAGTACTTC.

The V call is TRBV5-1, the J call TRBJ2-7, with 8 bases identical to TRBD2. Germline CDR1 is SGHRS and CDR2 is YFSETQ. J gave up 4 bases and V 3 bases, and 18 bases lay outside the gene matches. This CDR3 is 18 amino acids long. In DNA, the CDR3 is TGCGCCAGCAGCTCCCATGGGACCGTAGCGGGAACTCGGTACGAGCAGTACTTC. Its protein is CASSSHGTVAGTRYEQYF.

CDR3 amino acids: CASSLPGGNYGYTF. The CDR3 bases are TGTGCCAGCAGCCTACCAGGGGGCAACTATGGCTACACCTTC. The rearrangement joins TRBV28 to TRBJ1-2; TRBD1 matches at 8 bases. Germline V gene data show CDR1 as MDHEN and CDR2 as SYDVKM. V dropped 6 bases and J dropped 2; count of bases not matched to a gene: 5. The CDR3 is 14 residues long.

The chain joins TRBV28 to TRBJ2-2; TRBD1 matches at 7 bases. CDR3 size: 17 residues. The germline gives CDR1 MDHEN, CDR2 SYDVKM. The ends lost 5 bases at V and 2 bases at J; junction bases unmatched: 11. The DNA for the CDR3 is TGTGCCAGCAGTAACCGGGACAGCCTTTTTAACACCGGGGAGCTGTTTTTT. Its translation is CASSNRDSLFNTGELFF.

CDR3 residues: CATSTLLAGATYEQYF. The CDR3 DNA follows: TGTGCCACCAGCACCCTACTAGCGGGAGCCACCTACGAGCAGTACTTC. This chain connects TRBV15 to TRBJ2-7; 11 bases line up with TRBD2. V shed 4 bases and J 2 bases; nucleotides not matched to a gene: 7. There are 16 residues in the CDR3. CDR1 LNHNV and CDR2 YYDKDF come from the germline V gene (reference sequence).

This clone was seen a few times. V is TRBV2 and J is TRBJ1-5; D gene unclear. Trimming stripped 1 base from V and 9 bases from J, with 13 bases between. The CDR3 has 14 residues. Germline values: CDR1 SNHLY, CDR2 FYNNEI. In DNA form, the CDR3 reads TGTGCCAGCAGTGAAGATACTGCAGGAGGGCCCCAGCATTTT. Its protein product is CASSEDTAGGPQHF.

The chain recombines TRBV11-2 with TRBJ1-1; D remains unclear. CDR3 length: 13 amino acids. Germline V gene lookup returns CDR1 SGHAT and CDR2 FQNNGV. Between the trimmed V and J ends, which lost 3 bases and 7 bases, there was a span of 12 bases. For the CDR3, the DNA is TGTGCCAGCAGCTTTTACAGAGCCCTTGAAGCTTTCTTT. Amino acids: CASSFYRALEAFF.

The gene calls are TRBV5-6 and TRBJ2-5, with D possibly being TRBD2 (5 bases). V was shortened by 2 bases and J by 4 bases, with 15 bases between the two germline ends. The CDR3 has 15 amino acids. Germline CDR1 SGHDT, CDR2 YYEEEE. The CDR3 DNA sequence: TGTGCCAGCAGCTTCCCCCGCGGGTCTTCAGAGACCCAGTACTTC. It encodes CASSFPRGSSETQYF.

The chain joins TRBV7-6 to TRBJ2-7, with D perhaps being TRBD1 or TRBD2 (10 bases each). Germline CDR1 and CDR2: SGHVS and FNYEAQ. The CDR3 loop spans 19 amino acids. The V and J ends lost 5 bases and 2 bases respectively, with 28 bases between them. CDR3 nucleotides: TGTGCCAGCAGCGGGGGACAGGGGCATACTAGCGGGAAGACCTACGAGCAGTACTTC. Amino acid sequence: CASSGGQGHTSGKTYEQYF.

V is TRBV11-2 and J is TRBJ2-2; D call uncertain. Trimming cost V 0 bases and J 2 bases, with 4 bases left between them. This CDR3 comprises 14 residues. Germline-derived CDR1 and CDR2 are SGHAT and FQNNGV. This CDR3 reads CASSLDHNTGELFF. DNA for the CDR3: TGTGCCAGCAGCTTAGACCACAACACCGGGGAGCTGTTTTTT.

This clone is a singleton in its sample. This chain joins TRBV9 and TRBJ1-3; D is perhaps TRBD1 (5 bases). Germline values: CDR1 SGDLS, CDR2 YYNGEE. V dropped 1 base and J dropped 2 bases, with 16 bases sitting between them. The CDR3 length is 17 residues. The CDR3 region has the DNA TGTGCCAGCAGCGTATCTGTCCCGCAGGGAACTGGAAACACCATATATTTT. This gives the protein CASSVSVPQGTGNTIYF.

The chain recombines TRBV7-9 with TRBJ1-1, with 9 nucleotides matching TRBD1. The CDR3 is made up of 15 amino acids. After removal of 5 bases from V and 3 bases from J, the junction contained 7 bases not matched to a gene. Per the germline V gene, CDR1 is SEHNR and CDR2 is FQNEAQ (reference sequence). The CDR3 nucleotides are TGTGCCAGCAGCCCCGGGACAGGGTTTGACACTGAAGCTTTCTTT. The encoded protein is CASSPGTGFDTEAFF.